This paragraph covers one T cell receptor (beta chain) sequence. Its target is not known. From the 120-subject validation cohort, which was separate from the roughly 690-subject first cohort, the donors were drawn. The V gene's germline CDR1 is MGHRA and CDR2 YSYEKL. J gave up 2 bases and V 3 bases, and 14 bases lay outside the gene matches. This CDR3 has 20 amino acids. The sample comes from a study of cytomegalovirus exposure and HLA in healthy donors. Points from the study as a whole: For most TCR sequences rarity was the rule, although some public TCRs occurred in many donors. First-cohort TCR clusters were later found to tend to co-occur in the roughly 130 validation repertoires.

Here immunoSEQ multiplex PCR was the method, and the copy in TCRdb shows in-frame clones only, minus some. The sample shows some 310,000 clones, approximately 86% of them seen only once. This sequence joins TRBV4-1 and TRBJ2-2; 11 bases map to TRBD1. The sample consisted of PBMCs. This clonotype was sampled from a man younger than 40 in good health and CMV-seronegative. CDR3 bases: TGCGCCAGCAGCCAGAACCGGGACAGGGGGTCCCTAAGAAACACCGGGGAGCTGTTTTTT. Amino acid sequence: CASSQNRDRGSLRNTGELFF.